One sample yielded the 29 T cell receptor beta chains listed below, sequenced in a study of cytomegalovirus exposure and HLA in healthy donors. PCR primers comprised 60 Vbeta and 13 Jbeta primers. Assay used: immunoSEQ multiplex PCR; TCRdb lists only in-frame clones, some missing. The sample includes 160,000 or so clones, 72% of them seen just once. Sequenced: PBMCs. These TCRs come from a human donor in good health.

The rearrangement links TRBV19 to TRBJ1-1; 9 bases line up with TRBD1. V trimming: 7 bases; J trimming: 4 bases; junction bases outside the gene matches: 10. There are 15 residues in the CDR3. Germline CDR1 is LNHDA and CDR2 is SQIVND (reference sequence). The CDR3 loop is CASTPGTGFFTEAFF. The CDR3 region has the DNA TGTGCCAGTACCCCCGGGACAGGGTTTTTCACTGAAGCTTTCTTT. Together with reference TRBV19 and TRBJ1-1, the CDR3 gives the full variable domain: DGGITQSPKYLFRKEGQNVTLSCEQNLNHDAMYWYRQDPGQGLRLIYYSQIVNDFQKGDIAEGYSVSREKKESFPLTVTSAQKNPTAFYLCASTPGTGFFTEAFFGQGTRLTVV.

This clone has only a few counts. The chain is built from TRBV5-4 and TRBJ2-5; the match to TRBD2 covers 14 bases. The CDR3 extends over 16 amino acids. With V trimmed by 4 bases and J by 5 bases, 7 bases remained unmatched. Germline V gene data show CDR1 as SGHNT and CDR2 as YYREEE (reference sequence). For the CDR3, the DNA is TGTGCCAGCAGCCCTGGACTAGCGGGGGGAGGGGAGACCCAGTACTTC. Its translation: CASSPGLAGGGETQYF.

The V and J genes are TRBV7-9 and TRBJ1-6, with D possibly TRBD1 on 6 matching bases. The CDR3 contains 15 residues. Per germline, CDR1 SEHNR and CDR2 FQNEAQ (reference sequence). V was clipped by 0 bases and J by 10 bases, with 13 bases between them. The CDR3 coding sequence is TGTGCCAGCAGCTTAGCGCTGACAGGAGAATCACCCCTCCACTTT. Its protein is CASSLALTGESPLHF.

The V and J genes are TRBV2 and TRBJ1-6, with D perhaps TRBD1 (6 bases). Germline lookup yields CDR1 SNHLY and CDR2 FYNNEI. This CDR3 region has 15 residues. V lost 1 base and J lost 5, with 9 bases in between. CDR3 in DNA: TGTGCCAGCAGTGAAGTAGGGGGTAATAATTCACCCCTCCACTTT. It is translated as CASSEVGGNNSPLHF.

V is TRBV6-1 and J is TRBJ2-1; 8 bases are a match to TRBD2. The CDR3 is made up of 16 amino acids. Germline loops: CDR1 MNHNS, CDR2 SASEGT. Trimming at V came to 2 bases and at J to 7 bases, leaving 10 bases not matched to a gene. CDR3 sequence (DNA): TGTGCCAGCAGTGAACAACGGGGGGGGACTCTGAATGAGCAGTTCTTC. It specifies CASSEQRGGTLNEQFF.

Here the CDR3 reads CASSYRTGGVEKLFF. For the CDR3, the DNA is TGTGCCAGCAGTTATCGTACAGGGGGAGTGGAAAAACTGTTTTTT. The J gene is TRBJ1-4, the V gene TRBV6-5, with TRBD1 identical over 8 bases. CDR1 and CDR2 from the germline V gene are MNHEY and SVGAGI. This CDR3 contains 15 residues. V gave up 3 bases and J gave up 8 bases; unmatched junction bases: 8.

The V call is TRBV5-4, the J call TRBJ2-5; D is possibly TRBD2 (5 bases). V gave up 4 bases and J gave up 4 bases, with 17 bases separating them. Germline loops: CDR1 SGHNT, CDR2 YYREEE (reference sequence). The CDR3 has 15 amino acids. CDR3 sequence reads: CASSPGGGGGETQYF. The CDR3 region has the DNA TGTGCCAGCAGCCCGGGCGGCGGAGGCGGAGAGACCCAGTACTTC.

The chain recombines TRBV25-1 with TRBJ2-5; D remains unclear. Judging by the DNA end, TRBJ2-7 fits better; the J call may be wrong. CDR1 is MGHDK and CDR2 is SYGVNS in the germline V gene. This CDR3 region has 11 residues. In DNA form, the CDR3 reads TGTGCCAGCAGTGACACCTACGAGCAGTACTTC. Its protein is CASSDTYEQYF.

The chain couples TRBV7-2 to TRBJ2-7, with D tentatively TRBD1 (5 bases). V was trimmed by 7 bases and J by 3 bases, leaving 16 bases between them. CDR3 size: 14 residues. In germline, CDR1 is SGHTA, CDR2 FQGNSA. The CDR3 region has the DNA TGTGCCAGCACCAAAGGGGCATCTTTCTACGAGCAGTACTTC. Translating gives CASTKGASFYEQYF.

This clone has more than one count but fewer than ten. At the DNA level, this CDR3 is encoded by other sequences in the same sample as well. The chain couples TRBV19 to TRBJ1-1; D gene ambiguous. The CDR3 length is 11 residues. V was trimmed by 5 bases and J by 5 bases, leaving 6 bases between them. Germline V gene data show CDR1 as LNHDA and CDR2 as SQIVND (reference sequence). CDR3 residues: CASSRGTEAFF. The CDR3 bases are TGTGCCAGTAGTCGGGGAACTGAAGCTTTCTTT.

The chain employs TRBV18 and TRBJ2-7, with 7 bases fitting TRBD1. The CDR3 totals 16 residues. CDR1 and CDR2 (germline): KGHSH, LQKENI. With 5 bases clipped from V and 0 bases from J, the junction kept 10 bases outside the gene matches. The CDR3 protein is CASSNSFTGASYEQYF. CDR3 DNA sequence: TGTGCCAGCTCAAACTCTTTTACAGGGGCCTCCTACGAGCAGTACTTC.

The rearrangement uses TRBV18 and TRBJ2-7, with D hard to call. The V and J ends lost 5 bases and 0 bases respectively, with 11 bases between them. This CDR3 is 14 amino acids long. Germline lookup yields CDR1 KGHSH and CDR2 LQKENI. Here the CDR3 DNA reads TGTGCCAGCTCAGCTGACATAACCTCCTACGAGCAGTACTTC. This encodes CASSADITSYEQYF.

The chain joins TRBV4-3 to TRBJ1-6, with unresolved D. V was shortened by 1 base and J by 7 bases, with 11 bases between the two germline ends. The CDR3 covers 15 residues. CDR1 is LGHNA and CDR2 is YSLEER in the germline V gene. For the CDR3, the DNA is TGCGCCAGCAGCCAAGGGCCCTACAGCAATTCACCCCTCCACTTT. Translating it yields CASSQGPYSNSPLHF.

The CDR3 nucleotides are TGTGCCAGCAGCCCCTGGGACAGGGGCCACGAGCAGTACTTC. Translating gives CASSPWDRGHEQYF. The chain is built from TRBV5-6 and TRBJ2-7; TRBD1 matches at 10 bases. The length of the CDR3 is 14 residues. The V gene's germline CDR1 is SGHDT and CDR2 YYEEEE. The ends lost 4 bases at V and 5 bases at J; junction bases unmatched: 6.

J is TRBJ1-2 and V is TRBV4-3, with 11 nucleotides matching TRBD1. The ends lost 3 bases at V and 7 bases at J; junction bases unmatched: 7. Germline V gene lookup returns CDR1 LGHNA and CDR2 YSLEER. There are 15 residues in the CDR3. The CDR3 is CASSHSKDRGLGYTF. Here the CDR3 DNA reads TGCGCCAGCAGCCACTCCAAGGACAGGGGGCTTGGCTACACCTTC.

The V and J genes are TRBV5-6 and TRBJ2-2, with D perhaps TRBD2 (6 bases). The ends were cut back, 4 bases at V and 5 bases at J, with 12 bases in the middle. CDR1 and CDR2 (germline): SGHDT, YYEEEE. The CDR3 length is 14 residues. This chain's CDR3 is CASSPGGLTGELFF. CDR3 coding DNA: TGTGCCAGCAGCCCCGGGGGTTTAACCGGGGAGCTGTTTTTT.

The rearrangement joins TRBV6-4 to TRBJ1-6; 9 bases are shared with TRBD1. The germline V gene has CDR1 MRHNA and CDR2 SNTAGT. The junction had 5 bases not matched to a gene; V was cut back by 5 bases and J by 6 bases. The CDR3 totals 15 residues. The chain's CDR3 is CASSLGGQGNSPLHF. The CDR3 nucleotides are TGTGCCAGCAGTCTTGGGGGACAGGGTAATTCACCCCTCCACTTT.

This clone showed up just a few times. This specimen includes other DNA sequences encoding the same CDR3. This chain connects TRBV19 to TRBJ1-1; D not resolved. Between the trimmed V and J ends, which lost 3 bases and 1 base, there was a span of 3 bases. The CDR3 consists of 12 residues. Germline V CDR1 and CDR2: LNHDA, SQIVND (reference sequence). CDR3 protein: CASSIQNTEAFF. CDR3 nucleotides: TGTGCCAGTAGTATCCAGAACACTGAAGCTTTCTTT.

This clone was counted between two and nine times. The DNA of the CDR3 is TGTGCCAGCAGCCCCCAATACAGGGGTGGGGAGCTGTTTTTT. It specifies CASSPQYRGGELFF. The chain joins TRBV7-3 to TRBJ2-2; 7 bases match TRBD1. This CDR3 region has 14 residues. Germline V gene data show CDR1 as SGHTA and CDR2 as FQGTGA. J gave up 8 bases and V 5 bases, and 8 bases lay outside the gene matches.

The CDR3 sequence is CAWTGGPDMNTEAFF. CDR3 nucleotide sequence: TGTGCCTGGACGGGGGGACCCGACATGAACACTGAAGCTTTCTTT. The rearrangement links TRBV30 to TRBJ1-1, with D possibly TRBD1 on 5 matching bases. This CDR3 has 15 amino acids. Trimming pared 4 bases from V and 0 bases from J, leaving 15 bases between. Looked up from germline, CDR1 is GTSNPN and CDR2 is SVGIG (reference sequence).

The CDR3 sequence: CASSLLASSDTQYF. CDR3 DNA sequence: TGTGCCAGCAGCTTGTTGGCTAGCTCAGATACGCAGTATTTT. This chain uses TRBV11-3 with TRBJ2-3; D might be TRBD2 (5 bases). Trimming shortened V by 3 bases and J by 4 bases, and 11 bases separated the two germline ends. This CDR3 is 14 amino acids long. Germline V gene data show CDR1 as SGHNT and CDR2 as YENEEA.

V usage is TRBV7-6 and J usage is TRBJ1-1, with D unclear. The germline V and J ends were trimmed by 5 bases and 8 bases, with 18 bases remaining between them. Germline values: CDR1 SGHVS, CDR2 FNYEAQ. The CDR3 is 14 amino acids. The CDR3 nucleotides read TGTGCCAGCAGCCCTCACGGCTGGGCGAAGGAAGCTTTCTTT. Amino acid sequence: CASSPHGWAKEAFF. The full variable domain, in which reference TRBV7-6 and TRBJ1-1 provide the parts outside the CDR3, is GAGVSQSPRYKVTKRGQDVALRCDPISGHVSLYWYRQALGQGPEFLTYFNYEAQQDKSGLPNDRFSAERPEGSISTLTIQRTEQRDSAMYRCASSPHGWAKEAFFGQGTRLTVV.

The chain carries TRBV27 and TRBJ2-7; D possibly corresponds to TRBD1 (5 bases). With 5 bases removed from V and 6 bases from J, the gap between germline ends came to 17 bases. From germline, CDR1 is MNHEY and CDR2 SMNVEV (reference sequence). The CDR3 spans 14 residues. This CDR3 is CASSPRQGYGEQYF. CDR3 sequence (DNA): TGTGCCAGCAGTCCCCGGCAGGGCTATGGCGAGCAGTACTTC.

The rearrangement links TRBV7-9 to TRBJ2-5; 11 bases are a match to TRBD1. The CDR3 has 16 amino acids. Trimming removed 6 bases from V and 5 bases from J; junction bases left unmatched: 11. The germline gives CDR1 SEHNR, CDR2 FQNEAQ (reference sequence). The CDR3 region is CASSLGRTGGSETQYF. CDR3 nucleotide sequence: TGTGCCAGCAGTCTCGGGCGGACAGGGGGCTCGGAGACCCAGTACTTC.

The chain carries TRBV7-9 and TRBJ1-4, with D perhaps TRBD1 (6 bases). The CDR3 is 15 amino acids. V dropped 3 bases and J dropped 7 bases, with 15 bases sitting between them. Germline CDR1 SEHNR, CDR2 FQNEAQ (reference sequence). CDR3: CASSFSGRGGEKLFF. CDR3 nucleotides: TGTGCCAGCAGCTTTTCGGGAAGGGGGGGTGAAAAACTGTTTTTT.

The chain employs TRBV11-3 and TRBJ2-5; D possibly corresponds to TRBD2 (6 bases). With the DNA end fitting TRBJ2-7 better, the J assignment may be wrong. The CDR3 has 16 amino acids. Germline assignment: CDR1 SGHNT and CDR2 YENEEA. CDR3 amino acids: CASSLDSVSGGSEQYF. The CDR3 nucleotides read TGTGCCAGCAGCTTAGATAGCGTATCCGGGGGATCCGAGCAGTACTTC.

This clone occurred once. The chain is built from TRBV28 and TRBJ2-5; 9 positions match TRBD2. Germline lookup yields CDR1 MDHEN and CDR2 SYDVKM. With V trimmed by 5 bases and J by 5 bases, 12 bases remained unmatched. This CDR3 comprises 16 residues. The CDR3 loop reads CASSERRGLAGETQYF. For the CDR3, the DNA is TGTGCCAGCAGTGAACGGAGAGGGCTAGCGGGGGAGACCCAGTACTTC.

The V and J genes are TRBV29-1 and TRBJ2-7; TRBD1 matches 7 bases. The CDR3 sequence is 12 residues long. Germline CDR1 reads SQVTM; CDR2 reads ANQGSEA. V dropped 6 bases and J dropped 3; count of bases not matched to a gene: 5. The CDR3 loop is CSVRQGGYEQYF. CDR3 nucleotide sequence: TGCAGCGTGAGACAGGGCGGCTACGAGCAGTACTTC.

The chain recombines TRBV19 with TRBJ1-5, with D uncertain. The CDR3 consists of 14 residues. Per the germline V gene, CDR1 is LNHDA and CDR2 is SQIVND (reference sequence). Trimming removed 0 bases at V and 4 bases at J, with 7 bases between. The CDR3 is CASSIDPRNQPQHF. CDR3 DNA: TGTGCCAGTAGTATAGATCCGAGGAATCAGCCCCAGCATTTT.